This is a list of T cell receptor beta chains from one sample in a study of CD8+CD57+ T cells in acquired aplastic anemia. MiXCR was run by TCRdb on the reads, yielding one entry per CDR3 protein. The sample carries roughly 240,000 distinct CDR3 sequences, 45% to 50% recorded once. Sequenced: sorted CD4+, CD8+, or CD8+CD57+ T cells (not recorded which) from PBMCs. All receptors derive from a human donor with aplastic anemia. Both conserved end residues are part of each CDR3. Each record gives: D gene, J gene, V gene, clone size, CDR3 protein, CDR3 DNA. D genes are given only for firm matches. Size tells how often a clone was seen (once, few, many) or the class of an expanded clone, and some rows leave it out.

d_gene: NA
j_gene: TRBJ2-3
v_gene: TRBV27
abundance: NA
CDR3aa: CASSSTTSHKADTQYF
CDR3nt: TGTGCCAGCAGTTCAACCACTAGTCATAAGGCAGATACGCAGTATTTT

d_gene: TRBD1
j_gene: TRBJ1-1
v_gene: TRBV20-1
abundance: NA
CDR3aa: CSAGLTDRSGVFF
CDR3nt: TGCAGTGCTGGCCTTACGGACAGGTCCGGGGTTTTCTTT

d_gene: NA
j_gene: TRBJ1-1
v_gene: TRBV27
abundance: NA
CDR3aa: CASIRGAEAFF
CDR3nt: TGTGCCAGCATACGAGGGGCGGAAGCTTTCTTT

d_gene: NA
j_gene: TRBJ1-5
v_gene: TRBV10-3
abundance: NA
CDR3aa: CAIAGVSNQPQHF
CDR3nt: TGTGCCATCGCCGGGGTAAGCAATCAGCCCCAGCATTTT

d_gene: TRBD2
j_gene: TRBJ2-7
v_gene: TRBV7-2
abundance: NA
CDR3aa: CASSLVGGDSAAYEQYF
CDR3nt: TGTGCCAGCAGCTTAGTGGGGGGGGACTCCGCTGCCTACGAGCAGTACTTC

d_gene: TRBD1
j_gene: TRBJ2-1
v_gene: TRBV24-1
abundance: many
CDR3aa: CATSDRIQGAISPFSYNEQFF
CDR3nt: TGTGCCACCAGTGATCGAATACAGGGGGCGATTTCTCCGTTCTCCTACAATGAGCAGTTCTTC

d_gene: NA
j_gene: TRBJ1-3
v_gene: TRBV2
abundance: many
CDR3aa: CASVGNTIYF
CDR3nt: TGTGCCAGCGTTGGAAACACCATATATTTT

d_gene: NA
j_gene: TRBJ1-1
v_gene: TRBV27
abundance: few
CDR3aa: CASSATEQNTEAFF
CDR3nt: TGTGCCAGCAGCGCGACAGAACAGAACACTGAAGCTTTCTTT

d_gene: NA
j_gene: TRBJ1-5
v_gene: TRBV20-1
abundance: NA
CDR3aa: CSARVGSYEQPQHF
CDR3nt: TGCAGTGCTAGGGTAGGGTCCTACGAGCAGCCCCAGCATTTT

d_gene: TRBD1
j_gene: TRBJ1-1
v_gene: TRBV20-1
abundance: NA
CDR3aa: CSARGDRQNTEAFF
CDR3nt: TGCAGTGCTAGAGGGGACAGGCAGAACACTGAAGCTTTCTTT

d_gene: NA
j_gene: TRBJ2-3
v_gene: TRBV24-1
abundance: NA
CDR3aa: CATSDTGTSDTQYF
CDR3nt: TGTGCCACCAGTGATACCGGGACTTCAGATACGCAGTATTTT

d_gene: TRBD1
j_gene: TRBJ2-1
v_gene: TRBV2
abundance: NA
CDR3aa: CASDRGNNEQFF
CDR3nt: TGTGCCAGCGACAGGGGAAACAATGAGCAGTTCTTC

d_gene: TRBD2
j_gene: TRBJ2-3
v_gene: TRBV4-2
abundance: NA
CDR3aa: CASSQGTSGGGPDTQYF
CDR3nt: TGTGCCAGCAGCCAAGGGACTAGCGGGGGGGGTCCAGATACGCAGTATTTT

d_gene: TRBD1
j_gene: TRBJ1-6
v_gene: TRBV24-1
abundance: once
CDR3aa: CATSERDREGSALHF
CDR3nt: TGTGCCACCAGTGAGAGGGACAGGGAGGGGTCAGCCCTCCACTTT